The present entry profiles one T cell receptor beta chain with its context. A much larger clone lies one base from this, so it may be a read error. Noted time point: persistent/refractory GD, antithyroid drugs over 5 years with positive TRAb. Extracted PBMC RNA gave rise to the TCR library. The guidelines of the American Thyroid Association were the basis for diagnosing Graves' disease. This entry is derived from a study of regulatory T cells in long-lasting Graves disease. CDR1 is WSHSY and CDR2 is SAAADI in the germline V gene. Trimming removed 10 bases from V and 7 bases from J, with 22 bases in between. The CDR3 contains 15 residues. Arm-PCR of CDR3 regions and iRepertoire HTBI primers were used to build TCR beta libraries. TCRdb redid the calling of the multiplex PCR reads with MiXCR, one entry per CDR3 protein. Of about 470,000 distinct CDR3 sequences listed, about a fifth are singletons.

The sequencing here drew on peripheral blood mononuclear cells (PBMCs), taken when the disease was refractory, from a patient treated with antithyroid drugs. This clonotype was sampled from a female donor with Graves disease. This chain connects TRBV10-2 to TRBJ2-2; either TRBD1 or TRBD2 may fit D (5 bases each). In DNA form, the CDR3 reads TGCGCCACCCGAACCGGGACCACTGACATCGGGGAGCTGTTTTTT. Protein product: CATRTGTTDIGELFF.